The sequence of this T cell receptor beta chain was determined in a study of cytomegalovirus exposure and HLA in healthy donors. The CDR3 extends over 14 amino acids. Germline V lookup: CDR1 MNHEY, CDR2 SVGAGI. Trimming stripped 6 bases from V and 6 bases from J, with 15 bases between. This clone showed up just once. The PCR employed 60 Vbeta primers together with 13 Jbeta primers. The method was immunoSEQ multiplex PCR; TCRdb's version includes in-frame clones alone and lacks a portion of them. The sample records around 92,000 clones, around 85% being singletons. The sequencing sample was made of PBMCs. This rearrangement joins TRBV6-5 to TRBJ1-5, with D perhaps matching TRBD1 (6 bases). The clonotype comes from a girl aged 2-10 years in good health and CMV-seropositive. The CDR3 loop reads CASSWGGAGQPQHF. The CDR3 coding sequence is TGTGCCAGCAGCTGGGGGGGGGCCGGTCAGCCCCAGCATTTT.